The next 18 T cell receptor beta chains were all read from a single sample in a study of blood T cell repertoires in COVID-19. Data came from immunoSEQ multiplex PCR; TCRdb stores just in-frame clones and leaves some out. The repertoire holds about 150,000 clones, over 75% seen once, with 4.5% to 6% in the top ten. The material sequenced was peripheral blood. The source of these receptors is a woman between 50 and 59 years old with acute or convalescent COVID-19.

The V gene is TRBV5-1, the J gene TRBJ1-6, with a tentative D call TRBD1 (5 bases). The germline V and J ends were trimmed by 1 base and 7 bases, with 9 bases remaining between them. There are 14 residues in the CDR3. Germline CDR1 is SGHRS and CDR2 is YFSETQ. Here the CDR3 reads CASSLPDRNSPLHF. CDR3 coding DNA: TGCGCCAGCAGCTTGCCCGACAGAAATTCACCCCTCCACTTT.

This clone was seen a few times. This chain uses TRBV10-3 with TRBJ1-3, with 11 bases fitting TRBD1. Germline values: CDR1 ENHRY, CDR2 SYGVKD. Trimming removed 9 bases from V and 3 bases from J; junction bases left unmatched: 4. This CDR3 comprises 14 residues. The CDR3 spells CAIGTGGNGNTIYF. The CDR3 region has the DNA TGTGCCATAGGGACAGGGGGAAATGGAAACACCATATATTTT.

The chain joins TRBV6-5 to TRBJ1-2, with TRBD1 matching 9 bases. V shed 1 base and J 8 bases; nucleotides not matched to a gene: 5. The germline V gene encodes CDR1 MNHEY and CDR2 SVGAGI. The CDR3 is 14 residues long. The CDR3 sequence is CASSYLGQGGGYTF. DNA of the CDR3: TGTGCCAGCAGTTACTTGGGACAGGGTGGAGGCTACACCTTC.

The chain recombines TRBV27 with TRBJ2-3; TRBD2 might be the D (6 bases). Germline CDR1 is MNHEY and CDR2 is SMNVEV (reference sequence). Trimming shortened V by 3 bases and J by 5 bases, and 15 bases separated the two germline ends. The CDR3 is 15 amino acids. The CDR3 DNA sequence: TGTGCCAGCAGTTTTGTCGGACTAAATTTAGATACGCAGTATTTT. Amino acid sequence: CASSFVGLNLDTQYF.

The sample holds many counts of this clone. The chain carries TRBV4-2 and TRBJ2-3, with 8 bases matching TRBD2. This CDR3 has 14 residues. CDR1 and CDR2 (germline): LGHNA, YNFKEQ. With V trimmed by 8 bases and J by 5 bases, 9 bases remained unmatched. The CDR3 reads CASLCGGKGDTQYF. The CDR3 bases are TGTGCCAGCTTGTGCGGGGGGAAGGGAGATACGCAGTATTTT.

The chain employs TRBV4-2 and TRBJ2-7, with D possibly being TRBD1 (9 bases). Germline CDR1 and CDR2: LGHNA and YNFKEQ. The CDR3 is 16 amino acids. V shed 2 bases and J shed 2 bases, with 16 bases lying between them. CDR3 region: CASSQREGQGPYEQYF. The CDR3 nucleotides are TGTGCCAGCAGCCAACGGGAGGGACAGGGTCCCTACGAGCAGTACTTC.

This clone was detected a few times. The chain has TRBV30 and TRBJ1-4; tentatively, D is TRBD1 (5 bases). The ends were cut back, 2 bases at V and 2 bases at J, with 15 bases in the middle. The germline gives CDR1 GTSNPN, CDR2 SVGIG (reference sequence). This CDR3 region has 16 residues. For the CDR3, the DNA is TGTGCCTGGAGTAGACAGTTCCCTAACACTAATGAAAAACTGTTTTTT. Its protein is CAWSRQFPNTNEKLFF.

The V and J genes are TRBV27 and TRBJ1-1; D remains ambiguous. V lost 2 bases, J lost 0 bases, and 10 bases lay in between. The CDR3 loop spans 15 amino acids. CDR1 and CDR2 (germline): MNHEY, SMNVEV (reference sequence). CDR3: CASSLVVRVNTEAFF. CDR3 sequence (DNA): TGTGCCAGCAGTTTAGTGGTTCGGGTGAACACTGAAGCTTTCTTT.

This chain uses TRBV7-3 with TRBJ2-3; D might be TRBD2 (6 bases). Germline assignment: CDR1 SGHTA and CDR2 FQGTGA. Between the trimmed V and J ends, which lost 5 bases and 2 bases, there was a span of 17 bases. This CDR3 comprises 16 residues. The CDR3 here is CASSLTPGGDTDTQYF. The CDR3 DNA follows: TGTGCCAGCAGCCTCACCCCCGGGGGAGACACAGATACGCAGTATTTT.

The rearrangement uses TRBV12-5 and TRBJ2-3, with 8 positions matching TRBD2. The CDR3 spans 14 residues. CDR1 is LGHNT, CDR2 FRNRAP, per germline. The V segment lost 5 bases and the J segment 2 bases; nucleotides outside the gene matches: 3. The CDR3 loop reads CASGPGGDTDTQYF. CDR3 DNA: TGTGCTAGTGGTCCGGGGGGGGACACAGATACGCAGTATTTT.

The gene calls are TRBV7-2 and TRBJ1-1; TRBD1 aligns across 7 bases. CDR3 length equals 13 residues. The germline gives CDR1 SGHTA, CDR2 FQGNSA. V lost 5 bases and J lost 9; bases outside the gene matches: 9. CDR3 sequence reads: CASSPQRQGQAFF. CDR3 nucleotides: TGTGCCAGCAGCCCGCAACGACAGGGCCAAGCTTTCTTT.

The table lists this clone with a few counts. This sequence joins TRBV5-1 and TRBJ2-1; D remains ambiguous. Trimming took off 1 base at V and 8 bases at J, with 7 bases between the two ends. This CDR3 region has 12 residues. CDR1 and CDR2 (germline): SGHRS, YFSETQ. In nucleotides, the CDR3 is TGCGCCAGCAGCTTGAACAAAGATGAGCAGTTCTTC. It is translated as CASSLNKDEQFF.

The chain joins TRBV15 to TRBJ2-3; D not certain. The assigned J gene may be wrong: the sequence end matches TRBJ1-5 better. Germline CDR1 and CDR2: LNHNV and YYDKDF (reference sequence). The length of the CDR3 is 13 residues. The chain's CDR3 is CATSSELAGTQHF. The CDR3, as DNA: TGTGCCACCAGCAGTGAACTAGCGGGGACCCAGCATTTT.

CDR3 amino acids: CASSQVLSSGNTIYF. CDR3 bases: TGTGCCAGCAGCCAAGTCCTAAGCTCTGGAAACACCATATATTTT. The chain recombines TRBV3-1 (or the pseudogene TRBV3-2) with TRBJ1-3; D is uncertain. This CDR3 is 15 amino acids long. V was pared by 1 base and J by 0 bases, with 7 bases between. Germline lookup yields CDR1 LGHDT and CDR2 YNNKEL (reference sequence).

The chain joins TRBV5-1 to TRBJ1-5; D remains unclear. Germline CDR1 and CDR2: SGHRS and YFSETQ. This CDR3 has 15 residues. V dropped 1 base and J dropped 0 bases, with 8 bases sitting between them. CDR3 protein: CASSLLGNSNQPQHF. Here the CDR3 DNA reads TGCGCCAGCAGCTTGCTAGGTAATAGCAATCAGCCCCAGCATTTT.

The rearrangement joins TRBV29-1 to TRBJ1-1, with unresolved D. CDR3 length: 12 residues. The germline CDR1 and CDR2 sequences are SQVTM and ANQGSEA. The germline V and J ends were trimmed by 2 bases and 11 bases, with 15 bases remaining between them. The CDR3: CSVEKDSQRAFF. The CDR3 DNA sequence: TGCAGCGTTGAAAAGGACTCCCAAAGGGCTTTCTTT.

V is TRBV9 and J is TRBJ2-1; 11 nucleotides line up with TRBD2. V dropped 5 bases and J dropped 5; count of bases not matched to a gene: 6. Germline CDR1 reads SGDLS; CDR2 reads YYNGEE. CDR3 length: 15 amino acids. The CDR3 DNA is TGTGCCAGCAGGCCGGGACTAGCGGAAAACAATGAGCAGTTCTTC. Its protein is CASRPGLAENNEQFF.

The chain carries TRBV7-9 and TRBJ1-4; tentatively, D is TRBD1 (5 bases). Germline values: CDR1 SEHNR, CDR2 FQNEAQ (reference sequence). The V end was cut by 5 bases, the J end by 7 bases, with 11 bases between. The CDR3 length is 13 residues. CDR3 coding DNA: TGTGCCAGCAGCCCGGGGGGGGGTGAAAAACTGTTTTTT. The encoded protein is CASSPGGGEKLFF. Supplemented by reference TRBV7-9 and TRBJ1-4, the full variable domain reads DTGVSQNPRHKITKRGQNVTFRCDPISEHNRLYWYRQTLGQGPEFLTYFQNEAQLEKSRLLSDRFSAERPKGSFSTLEIQRTEQGDSAMYLCASSPGGGEKLFFGSGTQLSVL.